Listed below are T cell receptor beta chains from one sample, sequenced in a study of CD4 T cells in relation to SARS-CoV-2 and coronaviruses. No antigens are known for them. Here immunoSEQ multiplex PCR was the method, and the copy in TCRdb shows in-frame clones only, minus some. Of some 23,000 clones detected, around 78% appear once; the ten largest clones hold 21%. Sequencing was performed on CD4+ T cells from PBMCs, cultured in vitro. The receptors originated from a human donor in good health. Each CDR3 is given with its conserved first and last residue. The D gene is left open where the match is weak.

V,D,J,CDR3
TRBV18,TRBD1,TRBJ1-2,CASSPDAGTDRYYGYTF
TRBV18,-,TRBJ1-5,CASSLERNQPQHF
TRBV5-1,TRBD1,TRBJ1-4,CASSLGTGDEKLFF
TRBV19,TRBD1,TRBJ2-7,CASSPRQGVMVEQYF
TRBV7-9,-,TRBJ1-1,CASSLRGQNTEAFF
TRBV5-1,TRBD2,TRBJ2-1,CASSWSAGVDNEQFF
TRBV19,TRBD1,TRBJ2-7,CASSKDRAYEQYF
TRBV5-4,TRBD1,TRBJ2-5,CASSLQTGDETQYF
TRBV5-8,TRBD1,TRBJ2-3,CASSRQGSSSTDTQYF
TRBV6-5,TRBD1,TRBJ1-1,CASSRGQTGGTEAFF
TRBV2,TRBD2,TRBJ2-1,CASQRRLAGSEQFF
TRBV7-3,-,TRBJ1-3,CASSLGRGNTIYF
TRBV21-1,-,TRBJ1-1,CASSKGRKTGGTSAFF
TRBV2,-,TRBJ2-3,CASTVDDEYSTDTQYF
TRBV28,TRBD1,TRBJ1-2,CASRPTGLKDGYTF
TRBV19,-,TRBJ2-7,CASSLGIGYEQYF
TRBV6-2/TRBV6-3,TRBD1,TRBJ1-2,CASSPRQGAAYGYTF
TRBV20-1,-,TRBJ2-3,CSHAKLDTQYF
TRBV27,TRBD1,TRBJ1-1,CASSRLGTARMNTEAFF
TRBV6-5,TRBD1,TRBJ1-3,CAISTGGFSGNTIYF
TRBV7-8,-,TRBJ2-2,CASSQKMRVGESGELFF
TRBV5-1,TRBD2,TRBJ2-3,CASSISGDSTDTQYF
TRBV13,TRBD1,TRBJ2-1,CASSPRQGRSSNEQFF
TRBV4-3,-,TRBJ1-1,CASSQAIGTEAFF
TRBV7-2,-,TRBJ2-7,CASSLVSGRFDEQYF
TRBV5-4,-,TRBJ2-5,CASRRTIRTAETQYF
TRBV2,-,TRBJ1-2,CASTVDPQSYGYTF
TRBV18,TRBD1,TRBJ1-3,CASSLSGTVSGNTIYF
TRBV24-1,-,TRBJ1-5,CATRGHSNQPQHF
TRBV4-3,-,TRBJ2-7,CASSQDQGFPFEQYF
TRBV6-2/TRBV6-3,TRBD2,TRBJ2-3,CASSHRLAGGLLTQYF
TRBV7-9,-,TRBJ1-1,CASSLEEGVAFF
TRBV7-3,-,TRBJ2-7,CASSPGSPPYEQYF
TRBV4-1,TRBD2,TRBJ2-2,CASSPLGDPTIAGGNGELFF
TRBV4-1,TRBD2,TRBJ2-3,CASRGEGQTDTQYF
TRBV27,TRBD1,TRBJ1-1,CASSFRPGQGGFTEAFF
TRBV6-1,-,TRBJ1-1,CASSERYRGTEAFF
TRBV9,-,TRBJ1-6,CASSVGDTAYNSPLHF
TRBV19,-,TRBJ1-5,CASSRTAHSNQPQHF
TRBV7-9,-,TRBJ2-3,CASSPGDSTDTQYF
TRBV19,-,TRBJ2-5,CASSSGGVNGETQYF
TRBV7-3,-,TRBJ2-2,CASSSGPTGELFF
TRBV6-5,-,TRBJ1-6,CASSLRGDAYNSPLHF
TRBV6-5,TRBD2,TRBJ2-1,CASLASGTDEQFF
TRBV7-9,-,TRBJ1-2,CASRHHMQYGYTF
TRBV6-1,TRBD1,TRBJ1-1,CASSEGQGGWTEAFF
TRBV11-2,-,TRBJ2-1,CASSSLSGVMRNEQFF
TRBV28,TRBD2,TRBJ2-7,CASRGVGLAGVGGVYEQYF
TRBV4-3,TRBD2,TRBJ2-7,CASSQDSGSSYEQYF
TRBV3-1/TRBV3-2,-,TRBJ2-5,CASSFQETQYF
TRBV6-6,-,TRBJ1-2,CASSYGREYGYTF
TRBV5-6,TRBD1,TRBJ2-1,CASSLFGTGHYNEQFF
TRBV5-1,-,TRBJ2-7,CASSLVSGTEFYEQYF
TRBV18,-,TRBJ2-1,CASSPPQGGRHNEQFF
TRBV29-1,TRBD1,TRBJ1-4,CSVYGTENEKLFF